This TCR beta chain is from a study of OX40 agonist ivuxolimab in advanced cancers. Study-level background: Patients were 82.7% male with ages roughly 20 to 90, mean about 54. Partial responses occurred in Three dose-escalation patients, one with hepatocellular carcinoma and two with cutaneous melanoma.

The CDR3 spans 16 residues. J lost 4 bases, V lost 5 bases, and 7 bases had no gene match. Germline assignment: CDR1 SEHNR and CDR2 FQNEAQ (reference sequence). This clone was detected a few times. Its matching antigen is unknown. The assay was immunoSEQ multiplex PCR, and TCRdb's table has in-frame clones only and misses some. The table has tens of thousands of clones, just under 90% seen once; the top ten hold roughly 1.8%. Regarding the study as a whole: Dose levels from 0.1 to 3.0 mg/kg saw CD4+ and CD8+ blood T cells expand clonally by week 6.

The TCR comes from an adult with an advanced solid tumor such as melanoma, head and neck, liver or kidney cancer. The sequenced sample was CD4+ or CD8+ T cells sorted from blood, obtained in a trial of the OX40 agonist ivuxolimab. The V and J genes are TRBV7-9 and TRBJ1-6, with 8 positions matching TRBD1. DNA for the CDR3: TGTGCCAGCAGCCATCCGGACAGGGTGTATAATTCACCCCTCCACTTT. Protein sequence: CASSHPDRVYNSPLHF.